This TCR beta chain emerged from a study of blood T cell repertoires in COVID-19. The wider study: Italy, Spain and the United States were the sources of the convalescent and acute COVID-19 samples. T cells, B-cell-depleted T cells, or PBMCs supplied cDNA or gDNA.

In the authors' workflow: Amplified reference gene primers provided the basis for estimating nucleated cell counts. Profiling relied on immunoSEQ multiplex PCR, and the TCRdb table lists in-frame clones only, not all of them. V, J and clone size are taken as reported in that table, and D and trimming were inferred from the DNA itself. The sample lists some 88,000 clones, around nine tenths occurring once. CDR3 length equals 14 residues. In germline, CDR1 is KGHSH, CDR2 LQKENI. The V end was cut by 3 bases, the J end by 6 bases, with 12 bases between. This sequence was found in a man between 60 and 70 years old with acute or convalescent COVID-19. The sequenced material came from peripheral blood. The chain is built from TRBV18 and TRBJ1-5, with D possibly matching TRBD1 (5 bases). CDR3 residues: CASSPGGVGQPQHF. CDR3 in DNA: TGTGCCAGCTCACCTGGGGGGGTCGGTCAGCCCCAGCATTTT.